This T cell receptor (beta chain) originates from a study of blood T cell repertoires in COVID-19. In the original analysis: Scientists estimated how many nucleated cells there were by amplifying reference gene primers. Sequencing was performed with immunoSEQ multiplex PCR; in TCRdb, only in-frame clones are kept and a portion is missing. Clone size and V and J calls were adopted from that table, with D and trimming inferred from the DNA. The table shows 150,000 to 200,000 clones, with 85% to 90% occurring only once. Germline V gene sequence: CDR1 SGHRS, CDR2 YFSETQ. The CDR3 covers 18 residues. Trimming stripped 1 base from V and 2 bases from J, with 20 bases between.

Sample: peripheral blood. The V call is TRBV5-1, the J call TRBJ2-3; maybe TRBD2 (6 bases). This TCR was sampled from a woman of 80 years or more in a cohort sampled during active or convalescent COVID-19. CDR3 residues: CASSLSPDSGVLTDTQYF. The DNA of the CDR3 is TGCGCCAGCAGCTTGAGCCCCGATAGCGGAGTTCTCACAGATACGCAGTATTTT.